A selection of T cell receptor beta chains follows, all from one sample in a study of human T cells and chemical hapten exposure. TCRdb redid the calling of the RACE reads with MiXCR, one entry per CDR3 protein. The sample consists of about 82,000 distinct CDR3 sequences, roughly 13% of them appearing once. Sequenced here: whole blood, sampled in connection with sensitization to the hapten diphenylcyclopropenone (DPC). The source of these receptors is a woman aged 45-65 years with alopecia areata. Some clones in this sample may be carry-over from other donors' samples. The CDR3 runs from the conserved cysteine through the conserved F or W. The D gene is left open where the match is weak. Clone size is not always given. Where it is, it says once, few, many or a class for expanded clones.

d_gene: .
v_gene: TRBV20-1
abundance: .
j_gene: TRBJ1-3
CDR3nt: TGCAGTGCTAGAGATACGCAGAGAAGAAACACCATATATTTT
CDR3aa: CSARDTQRRNTIYF

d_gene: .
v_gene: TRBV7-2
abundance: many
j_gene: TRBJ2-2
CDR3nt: TGTGCCAGCAGGGAGGGATACACCGGGGAGCTGTTTTTT
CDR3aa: CASREGYTGELFF

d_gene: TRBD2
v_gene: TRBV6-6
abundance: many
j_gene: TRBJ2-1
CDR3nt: TGTGCCAGCAGCGTAGCGGGAGGGCCGGAGTCCTACAATGAGCAGTTCTTC
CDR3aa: CASSVAGGPESYNEQFF

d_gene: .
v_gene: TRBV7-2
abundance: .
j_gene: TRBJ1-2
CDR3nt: TGTGCCAGCAGTACAGGGTACTATGGCTACACCTTC
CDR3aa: CASSTGYYGYTF

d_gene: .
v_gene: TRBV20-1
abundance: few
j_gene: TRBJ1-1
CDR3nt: TGCAGTGCTAGAGTGCAAGCGAGATATCGGCCTGAAGCTTTCTTT
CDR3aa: CSARVQARYRPEAFF

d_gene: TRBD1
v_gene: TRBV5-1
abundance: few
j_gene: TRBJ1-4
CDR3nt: TGCGCCAGCAGCTCCACGCCGGGACAGCCAAATGAAAAACTGTTTTTT
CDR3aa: CASSSTPGQPNEKLFF

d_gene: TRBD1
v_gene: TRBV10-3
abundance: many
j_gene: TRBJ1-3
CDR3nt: TGTGCCATCGAGAGTGGGGACAGGGTTTCCGGAAACACCATATATTTT
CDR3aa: CAIESGDRVSGNTIYF

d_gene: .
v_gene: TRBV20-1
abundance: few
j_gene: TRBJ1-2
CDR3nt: TGCAGTGCTATGATGATAGCTAACTATGGCTACACCTTC
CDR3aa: CSAMMIANYGYTF

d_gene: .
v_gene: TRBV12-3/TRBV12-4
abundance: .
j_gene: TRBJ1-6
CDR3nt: TGTGCCAGCAGTTTCCGGGGAAATAATTCACCCCTCCACTTT
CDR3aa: CASSFRGNNSPLHF

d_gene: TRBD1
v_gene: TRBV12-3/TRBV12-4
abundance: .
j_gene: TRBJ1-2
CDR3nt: TGTGCCAGCAGTTTTTACAGGGGGAATGGCTACACCTTC
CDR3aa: CASSFYRGNGYTF

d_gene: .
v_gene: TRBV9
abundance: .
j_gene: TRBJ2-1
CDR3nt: TGTGCCAGCAGCGTCGGTCCGGATCCCTACAATGAGCAGTTCTTC
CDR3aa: CASSVGPDPYNEQFF

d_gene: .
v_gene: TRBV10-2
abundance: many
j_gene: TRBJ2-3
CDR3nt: TGCGCCAGCAGTGAAGTGGCCAACGACGGCACAGATACGCAGTATTTT
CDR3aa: CASSEVANDGTDTQYF

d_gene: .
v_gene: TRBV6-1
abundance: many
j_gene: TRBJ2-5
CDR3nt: TGTGCCACCAGGGGTCAAGAGACCCAGTACTTC
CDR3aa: CATRGQETQYF

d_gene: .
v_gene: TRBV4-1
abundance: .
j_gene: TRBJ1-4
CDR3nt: TGCGCCAGCAGCCAAGATGTCCCAGGGCTTAAAGATAGGACTAATGAAAAACTGTTTTTT
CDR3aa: CASSQDVPGLKDRTNEKLFF

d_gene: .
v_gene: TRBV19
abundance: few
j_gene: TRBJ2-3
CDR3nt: TGTGCCAGTAGTCCGGGAGCTAGCACAGATACGCAGTATTTT
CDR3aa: CASSPGASTDTQYF

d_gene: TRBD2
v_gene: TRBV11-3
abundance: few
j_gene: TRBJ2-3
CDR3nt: TGTGCCAGCAGCTCGGGACTAGCGGGAGGATCCACAGATACGCAGTATTTT
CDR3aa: CASSSGLAGGSTDTQYF

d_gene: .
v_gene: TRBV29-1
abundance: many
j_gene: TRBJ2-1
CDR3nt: TGCAGCGTTGTCGACACCTGGAGGGGCAATGAGCAGTTCTTC
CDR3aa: CSVVDTWRGNEQFF

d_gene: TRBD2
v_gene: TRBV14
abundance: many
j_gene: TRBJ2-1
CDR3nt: TGTGCCAGCAGCAAACTAGCGGCCCTTCACAATGAGCAGTTCTTC
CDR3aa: CASSKLAALHNEQFF

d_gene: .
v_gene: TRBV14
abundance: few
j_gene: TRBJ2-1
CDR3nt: TGTGCCAGCAGCCAAGTAGGCCAGCCTTTACGTGACAATGAGCAGTTCTTC
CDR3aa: CASSQVGQPLRDNEQFF

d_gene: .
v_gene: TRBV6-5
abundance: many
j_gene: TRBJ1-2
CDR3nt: TGTGCCAGCAGAAAAATGGGTTATGGCTACACCTTC
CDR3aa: CASRKMGYGYTF

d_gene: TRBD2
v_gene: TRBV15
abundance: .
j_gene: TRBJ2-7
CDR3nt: TGTGCCACCAGCAGGCGGGGCGGGAGCAGCTCCTACGAGCAGTACTTC
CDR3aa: CATSRRGGSSSYEQYF

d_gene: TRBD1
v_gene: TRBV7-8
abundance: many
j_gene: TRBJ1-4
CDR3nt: TGTGCCAGCAGCCCCATCCTGGGACAGCTGAACGAAAAACTGTTTTTT
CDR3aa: CASSPILGQLNEKLFF

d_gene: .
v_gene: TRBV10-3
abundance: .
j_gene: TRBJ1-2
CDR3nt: TGTGCCATCACCTCAGTGGCTAACTATGGCTACACCTTC
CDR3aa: CAITSVANYGYTF

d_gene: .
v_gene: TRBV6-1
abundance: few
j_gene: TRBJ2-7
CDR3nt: TGTGCCAGCAGTGTACTGGGACAATTCTACGAGCAGTACTTC
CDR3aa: CASSVLGQFYEQYF

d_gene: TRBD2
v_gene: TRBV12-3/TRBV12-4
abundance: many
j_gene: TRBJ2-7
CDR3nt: TGTGCCAGCAGTAACCTAGCGGGAGCCTACGAGCAGTACTTC
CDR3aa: CASSNLAGAYEQYF

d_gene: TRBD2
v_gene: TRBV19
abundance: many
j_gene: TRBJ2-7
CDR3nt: TGTGCCAGTAGTATAGAAAGCGGGAGCTTCGACGAGCAGTACTTC
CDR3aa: CASSIESGSFDEQYF

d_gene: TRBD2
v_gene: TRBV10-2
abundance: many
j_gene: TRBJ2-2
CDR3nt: TGCGCCAGCCGGGGACTAGCGGGAGGAGGGAACGGGGAGCTGTTTTTT
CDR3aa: CASRGLAGGGNGELFF

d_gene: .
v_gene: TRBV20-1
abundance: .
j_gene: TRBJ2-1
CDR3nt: TGCAGTGCTAGAGGCGGGGATGAGCAGTTCTTC
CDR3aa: CSARGGDEQFF

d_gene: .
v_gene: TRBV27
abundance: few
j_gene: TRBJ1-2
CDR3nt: TGTGCCAGCAGTTTATCGAGGAGGTCCTATGGCTACACCTTC
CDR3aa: CASSLSRRSYGYTF

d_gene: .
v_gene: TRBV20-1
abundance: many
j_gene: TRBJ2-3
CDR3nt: TGCAGTGCTAGAGCCGGACTGGGCACAGATACGCAGTATTTT
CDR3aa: CSARAGLGTDTQYF

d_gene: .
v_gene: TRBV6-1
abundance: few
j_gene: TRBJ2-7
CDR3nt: TGTGCCAGCACGCGGCCGCGGAGCTACGAGCAGTACTTC
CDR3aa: CASTRPRSYEQYF

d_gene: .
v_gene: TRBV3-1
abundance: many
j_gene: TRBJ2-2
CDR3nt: TGTGCCAGCAGCCAATGGCCCGGGAACACCGGGGAGCTGTTTTTT
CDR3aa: CASSQWPGNTGELFF

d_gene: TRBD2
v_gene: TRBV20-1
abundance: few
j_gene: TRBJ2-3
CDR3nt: TGCAGTGCTAGAGGGCCGGGACTAGCGGGAGTGGGAGATACGCAGTATTTT
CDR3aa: CSARGPGLAGVGDTQYF

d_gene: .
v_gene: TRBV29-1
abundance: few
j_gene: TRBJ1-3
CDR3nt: TGCAGCGTGGAGGACGGTACAGGAAACACCATATATTTT
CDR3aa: CSVEDGTGNTIYF

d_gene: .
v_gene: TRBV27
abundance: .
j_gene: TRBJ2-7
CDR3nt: TGTGCCAGCAGTTTACAGGGTCCGCCGTCGCAGTACTTC
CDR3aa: CASSLQGPPSQYF

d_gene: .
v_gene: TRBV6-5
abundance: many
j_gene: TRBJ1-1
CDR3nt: TGTGCCAGCAGTAGGGGGACTGAAGCTTTCTTT
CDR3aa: CASSRGTEAFF